This is a list of T cell receptor beta chains from one sample in a study of blood T cells in healthy people across ages. Each CDR3 protein is one row after TCRdb ran MiXCR on the 5' RACE reads. This table holds over 1,200,000 distinct CDR3 sequences, 59% found once. Sequencing was carried out using blood. The receptors here all came from a man aged 18 to 29 in good health. Both conserved end residues are part of each CDR3. The order of the fields is J gene, V gene, CDR3 protein.

J gene: TRBJ2-7
V gene: TRBV20-1
CDR3 protein: CSARDLGSPYEQYF

J gene: TRBJ2-5
V gene: TRBV15
CDR3 protein: CATSVDGGTQETQYF

J gene: TRBJ1-1
V gene: TRBV29-1
CDR3 protein: CSVVRANGDTEAFF

J gene: TRBJ1-1
V gene: TRBV6-5
CDR3 protein: CASSLGRAVEAFF

J gene: TRBJ2-4
V gene: TRBV6-1
CDR3 protein: CASSGLQGSYPENIQYF

J gene: TRBJ2-1
V gene: TRBV12-3/TRBV12-4
CDR3 protein: CASRQTEPYNEQFF

J gene: TRBJ2-5
V gene: TRBV28
CDR3 protein: CASSSGLATQETQYF

J gene: TRBJ2-1
V gene: TRBV15
CDR3 protein: CATESSGGASDEQFF

J gene: TRBJ2-5
V gene: TRBV12-3/TRBV12-4
CDR3 protein: CASRVLGVQETQYF

J gene: TRBJ1-2
V gene: TRBV20-1
CDR3 protein: CSASNGGSYGYTF

J gene: TRBJ2-7
V gene: TRBV20-1
CDR3 protein: CSARDSSRGLVEQYF

J gene: TRBJ2-1
V gene: TRBV3-1
CDR3 protein: CASSQIGGSNGNEQFF

J gene: TRBJ2-7
V gene: TRBV9
CDR3 protein: CASSPSGGARQDEQYF

J gene: TRBJ1-5
V gene: TRBV6-6
CDR3 protein: CASSYGRSNQPQHF

J gene: NA
V gene: TRBV27
CDR3 protein: CASSAPNRGGETQYF

J gene: TRBJ1-5
V gene: TRBV2
CDR3 protein: CASSVKPQPQHF

J gene: TRBJ2-7
V gene: TRBV6-6
CDR3 protein: CASSYGSWDEQYF

J gene: TRBJ2-1
V gene: TRBV4-1
CDR3 protein: CASSQDIGGLYNEQFF

J gene: TRBJ2-4
V gene: TRBV7-9
CDR3 protein: CASSSGYDRAKNIQYF

J gene: TRBJ2-3
V gene: TRBV29-1
CDR3 protein: CSVEGSPGQGDTQYF

J gene: TRBJ2-7
V gene: TRBV6-1
CDR3 protein: CASTRTTGYEQYF

J gene: TRBJ1-2
V gene: TRBV27
CDR3 protein: CASSRRQDYGYTF

J gene: TRBJ2-4
V gene: TRBV7-8
CDR3 protein: CASSLAGTGKNIQYF